A single sample is the source of the 29 T cell receptor beta chains below, sequenced in a study of blood T cell repertoires in COVID-19 (TCRdb year 2020). Libraries were constructed by the immunoSEQ multiplex PCR assay. The table was pulled from immuneACCESS by TCRdb, which kept in-frame rearrangements only. Such tables lose some clones; where checked, under half of the loss comes from unresolved V genes, and the rest has no known cause. This sample lists roughly 380,000 clones; about 90% were detected once. In total, the top ten clones hold around 3% of the sample. The specimen sequenced was PBMCs or T cells enriched from blood (not recorded which). The origin of the receptors is a young woman who had recovered from COVID-19.

This clone was found once. This sequence joins TRBV3-1 (or the pseudogene TRBV3-2) and TRBJ1-2; 8 bases fit TRBD1. The CDR3 runs 19 residues. J was trimmed by 8 bases and V by 1 base; bases with no gene match: 21. Germline values: CDR1 LGHDT, CDR2 YNNKEL (reference sequence). The CDR3 reads CASSQVRLHGQGQGWGYTF. For the CDR3, the DNA is TGTGCCAGCAGCCAAGTTCGTCTCCACGGACAGGGCCAGGGATGGGGCTACACCTTC.

This rearrangement joins TRBV28 to TRBJ1-2; D unclear. V lost 8 bases and J lost 6, with 16 bases in between. This CDR3 contains 13 residues. Per germline, CDR1 MDHEN and CDR2 SYDVKM. CDR3 nucleotide sequence: TGTGCCAGCTTCTCCGGGTATCAGAATGGCTACACCTTC. Its translation is CASFSGYQNGYTF.

The chain carries TRBV13 and TRBJ2-2; 7 bases are shared with TRBD1. Trimming removed 0 bases from V and 1 base from J; junction bases left unmatched: 5. CDR3 size: 17 residues. Germline CDR1 reads PRHDT; CDR2 reads FYEKMQ (reference sequence). CDR3 coding DNA: TGTGCCAGCAGCTTAGGTATCACAGGGGAGAACACCGGGGAGCTGTTTTTT. It is translated as CASSLGITGENTGELFF.

The chain combines TRBV5-1 with TRBJ2-5; TRBD1 matches 7 bases. CDR3 length: 14 amino acids. The germline CDR1 and CDR2 sequences are SGHRS and YFSETQ. The V segment lost 5 bases and the J segment 3 bases; nucleotides outside the gene matches: 7. CDR3 sequence: CASRPGTVEETQYF. The CDR3 coding sequence is TGCGCCAGCAGACCCGGGACAGTGGAAGAGACCCAGTACTTC. Looking up the rest from reference TRBV5-1 and TRBJ2-5 gives the full variable domain: KAGVTQTPRYLIKTRGQQVTLSCSPISGHRSVSWYQQTPGQGLQFLFEYFSETQRNKGNFPGRFSGRQFSNSRSEMNVSTLELGDSALYLCASRPGTVEETQYFGPGTRLLVL.

Regarding this clone: This CDR3 is also generated by other DNA sequences in the sample. V usage is TRBV7-9 and J usage is TRBJ2-7, with 9 bases that match TRBD1. CDR3 length equals 15 residues. Germline CDR1 reads SEHNR; CDR2 reads FQNEAQ (reference sequence). V was clipped by 4 bases and J by 2 bases; unmatched bases: 6. CDR3 sequence (DNA): TGTGCCAGCAGCTCGGACAGGGGAGACACCTACGAGCAGTACTTC. Translation: CASSSDRGDTYEQYF.

V usage is TRBV23-1 and J usage is TRBJ2-7, with TRBD2 identical over 9 bases. TRBV23-1 has ORF status, its function being uncertain. Trimming took 4 bases from V and 1 from J; bases not matched to a gene: 5. The CDR3 sequence is 15 residues long. CDR3 sequence (DNA): TGCGCCAGCAGTCCAAGGGCGGGAGGGTCCTACGAGCAGTACTTC. Translating it yields CASSPRAGGSYEQYF.

The V gene is TRBV28, the J gene TRBJ1-2; 8 bases line up with TRBD1. CDR1 is MDHEN, CDR2 SYDVKM, per germline. The CDR3 is 16 amino acids. V gave up 4 bases and J gave up 6 bases; unmatched junction bases: 13. The CDR3 coding sequence is TGTGCCAGCAGTTCGTCCGGACAGGGAATTGTCAATGGCTACACCTTC. It translates to CASSSSGQGIVNGYTF.

The V gene is TRBV7-8, the J gene TRBJ2-7; 12 bases line up with TRBD2. Trimming cost V 3 bases and J 6 bases; bases outside gene matches: 6. The CDR3 is made up of 15 amino acids. Germline values: CDR1 SGHVS, CDR2 FQNEAQ. CDR3 region: CASSLTSGSRAEQYF. In nucleotides, the CDR3 is TGTGCCAGCAGCTTGACTAGCGGGAGTAGAGCCGAGCAGTACTTC. The full variable domain, its missing parts supplied by reference TRBV7-8 and TRBJ2-7, is GAGVSQSPRYKVAKRGQDVALRCDPISGHVSLFWYQQALGQGPEFLTYFQNEAQLDKSGLPSDRFFAERPEGSVSTLKIQRTQQEDSAVYLCASSLTSGSRAEQYFGPGTRLTVT.

The J gene is TRBJ2-7, the V gene TRBV5-1; the match to TRBD1 covers 9 bases. This CDR3 has 17 residues. V lost 0 bases, J lost 0 bases, and 7 bases stayed unmatched. Germline lookup yields CDR1 SGHRS and CDR2 YFSETQ. CDR3 DNA sequence: TGCGCCAGCAGCTTGGGACAGGGGGAAAGGAGCTCCTACGAGCAGTACTTC. Translated: CASSLGQGERSSYEQYF.

This clone occurred once. Here the CDR3 DNA reads TGTGCCAGCAGCCTCAAGGGGGCGCTTGCTGAGCAGTACTTC. It yields the protein CASSLKGALAEQYF. The chain joins TRBV3-1 (or the pseudogene TRBV3-2) to TRBJ2-7; the match to TRBD1 covers 7 bases. CDR1 is LGHDT, CDR2 YNNKEL, per germline (reference sequence). This CDR3 is 14 amino acids long. V lost 4 bases, J lost 7 bases, and 10 bases stayed unmatched.

The chain combines TRBV5-1 with TRBJ1-3, with D possibly matching TRBD1 (6 bases). The CDR3 contains 16 residues. Germline-derived CDR1 and CDR2 are SGHRS and YFSETQ. The germline V and J ends were trimmed by 4 bases and 3 bases, with 17 bases remaining between them. The CDR3 sequence is CASSQTIGGSGNTIYF. The CDR3 region has the DNA TGCGCCAGCAGCCAAACAATAGGGGGAAGTGGAAACACCATATATTTT.

The rearrangement joins TRBV5-8 to TRBJ2-7, with D tentatively TRBD1 (6 bases). From germline, CDR1 is SGHTS and CDR2 YDEGEE. The CDR3 sequence is 14 residues long. Deletions cut 3 bases from V and 6 bases from J, with 16 bases between. CDR3 protein: CASSYSTGKSEQYF. CDR3 DNA: TGTGCCAGCAGCTATTCCACAGGGAAGAGCGAGCAGTACTTC. Drawing the rest from reference TRBV5-8 and TRBJ2-7, the complete variable domain is EAGVTQSPTHLIKTRGQQATLRCSPISGHTSVYWYQQALGLGLQFLLWYDEGEERNRGNFPPRFSGRQFPNYSSELNVNALELEDSALYLCASSYSTGKSEQYFGPGTRLTVT.

As DNA, the CDR3 is TGTGCCAGCAGCGCTGACAGGGAATATGGCTACACCTTC. It translates to CASSADREYGYTF. The chain combines TRBV2 with TRBJ1-2; 7 bases are a match to TRBD1. Germline CDR1 and CDR2: SNHLY and FYNNEI. This CDR3 is 13 amino acids long. V was pared by 6 bases and J by 5 bases, with 6 bases of the junction left unmatched.

The V gene is TRBV7-9, the J gene TRBJ1-5; TRBD1 might be the D (6 bases). Germline assignment: CDR1 SEHNR and CDR2 FQNEAQ (reference sequence). This CDR3 is 17 amino acids long. The ends were cut back, 1 base at V and 0 bases at J, with 13 bases in the middle. The CDR3 DNA sequence: TGTGCCAGCAGCTTAGTCAGGGAGGGGGATAGCAATCAGCCCCAGCATTTT. The encoded protein is CASSLVREGDSNQPQHF.

Only a few counts were recorded for this clone. The gene calls are TRBV5-1 and TRBJ2-7, with D unresolved. The CDR3 sequence is 13 residues long. V was pared by 3 bases and J by 1 base, with 8 bases between. The V gene's germline CDR1 is SGHRS and CDR2 YFSETQ. DNA of the CDR3: TGCGCCAGCAGCTCAGAAATATCCTACGAGCAGTACTTC. Its translation is CASSSEISYEQYF.

J is TRBJ1-5 and V is TRBV6-5; 8 bases fit TRBD1. This CDR3 is 14 amino acids long. Losses at the gene ends were 7 bases for V and 2 bases for J; bases not matched to a gene: 4. Germline-derived CDR1 and CDR2 are MNHEY and SVGAGI. The CDR3 loop reads CASNLDRGNQPQHF. Here the CDR3 DNA reads TGTGCCAGCAACCTGGACAGGGGCAATCAGCCCCAGCATTTT.

The rearrangement uses TRBV5-1 and TRBJ2-1; the D gene is possibly TRBD2 (6 bases). Germline CDR1 is SGHRS and CDR2 is YFSETQ. V was cut by 4 bases and J by 4 bases, with 15 bases left in between. This CDR3 has 15 residues. For the CDR3, the DNA is TGCGCCAGCAGCGGTACCGGGACTTCTTACAATGAGCAGTTCTTC. It specifies CASSGTGTSYNEQFF.

DNA of the CDR3: TGTGCCAGCAGTCCCCCGGGACAGGGGGTTCCTAACTATGGCTACACCTTC. The encoded protein is CASSPPGQGVPNYGYTF. The chain has TRBV7-9 and TRBJ1-2, with 11 bases lining up with TRBD1. The CDR3 is 17 amino acids. V lost 6 bases to trimming and J lost 0 bases; unmatched junction nucleotides: 9. Germline-derived CDR1 and CDR2 are SEHNR and FQNEAQ (reference sequence).

The rearrangement joins TRBV11-3 to TRBJ2-1, with 9 bases fitting TRBD2. V lost 9 bases and J lost 5; bases outside the gene matches: 11. The CDR3 consists of 15 residues. Germline CDR1 reads SGHNT; CDR2 reads YENEEA. The CDR3 DNA sequence: TGTGCCAGTTGCGGGGGGGGCGCTGAAAACAATGAGCAGTTCTTC. This sequence encodes CASCGGGAENNEQFF.

The V gene is TRBV2, the J gene TRBJ1-2; maybe TRBD1 (6 bases). This CDR3 is 16 amino acids long. Germline V gene sequence: CDR1 SNHLY, CDR2 FYNNEI. V lost 3 bases to trimming and J lost 3 bases, with 17 bases between them. In nucleotides, the CDR3 is TGTGCCAGCAGTGAGAGGGACACGGCTCCCCACTATGGCTACACCTTC. It codes for CASSERDTAPHYGYTF. Using reference TRBV2 and TRBJ1-2 for the parts outside the CDR3, the full variable domain is EPEVTQTPSHQVTQMGQEVILRCVPISNHLYFYWYRQILGQKVEFLVSFYNNEISEKSEIFDDQFSVERPDGSNFTLKIRSTKLEDSAMYFCASSERDTAPHYGYTFGSGTRLTVV.

This chain joins TRBV6-5 and TRBJ2-7; D call uncertain. Between the trimmed V and J ends, which lost 5 bases and 3 bases, there was a span of 11 bases. This CDR3 region has 13 residues. Germline V CDR1 and CDR2: MNHEY, SVGAGI. This chain's CDR3 is CASSSNQLYEQYF. As DNA, the CDR3 is TGTGCCAGCAGTAGCAACCAACTCTACGAGCAGTACTTC.

The chain employs TRBV5-4 and TRBJ1-1; maybe TRBD1 (6 bases). CDR3 length equals 13 residues. Germline CDR1 and CDR2: SGHNT and YYREEE (reference sequence). Trimming took 10 bases from V and 3 from J, leaving 16 bases between them. CDR3 sequence reads: CASTLAGDTEAFF. Here the CDR3 DNA reads TGTGCCTCAACGCTGGCAGGGGACACTGAAGCTTTCTTT.

The chain uses TRBV19 and TRBJ1-1; 9 nucleotides match TRBD1. The CDR3 loop spans 13 amino acids. The germline V gene encodes CDR1 LNHDA and CDR2 SQIVND (reference sequence). The V segment lost 8 bases and the J segment 1 base; nucleotides outside the gene matches: 2. The CDR3 coding sequence is TGTGCCAGTGGGGACAGGGCGAACACTGAAGCTTTCTTT. Protein: CASGDRANTEAFF.

The V gene is TRBV5-1, the J gene TRBJ2-1, with unresolved D. Germline lookup yields CDR1 SGHRS and CDR2 YFSETQ. CDR3 size: 15 residues. V was clipped by 0 bases and J by 7 bases, with 14 bases between them. CDR3 coding DNA: TGCGCCAGCAGCTTGGTTTCGGCAGGTAGGAATGAGCAGTTCTTC. Its translation is CASSLVSAGRNEQFF. The full variable domain, in which reference TRBV5-1 and TRBJ2-1 provide the parts outside the CDR3, is KAGVTQTPRYLIKTRGQQVTLSCSPISGHRSVSWYQQTPGQGLQFLFEYFSETQRNKGNFPGRFSGRQFSNSRSEMNVSTLELGDSALYLCASSLVSAGRNEQFFGPGTRLTVL.

The chain links TRBV19 to TRBJ1-5; 8 nucleotides match TRBD1. CDR1 LNHDA and CDR2 SQIVND come from the germline V gene (reference sequence). CDR3 length equals 14 residues. With 6 bases clipped from V and 5 bases from J, the junction kept 6 bases outside the gene matches. CDR3 in DNA: TGTGCCAGTAGGACGCTACAGGGGGATCAGCCCCAGCATTTT. Protein: CASRTLQGDQPQHF.

V is TRBV27 and J is TRBJ1-1; D not certain. Trimming took off 5 bases at V and 4 bases at J, with 17 bases between the two ends. This CDR3 comprises 15 residues. Germline values: CDR1 MNHEY, CDR2 SMNVEV (reference sequence). The CDR3 sequence: CASSLKVGLGTEAFF. The CDR3 coding sequence is TGTGCCAGCAGTCTGAAGGTAGGACTTGGCACTGAAGCTTTCTTT.

The CDR3 DNA is TGTGCCAGCAGGATGGGTGAGGGCAATCAGCCCCAGCATTTT. This codes for CASRMGEGNQPQHF. The chain carries TRBV6-5 and TRBJ1-5; D remains ambiguous. Trimming cost V 6 bases and J 2 bases, with 11 bases left between them. This CDR3 spans 14 amino acids. In germline, CDR1 is MNHEY, CDR2 SVGAGI.

The chain carries TRBV20-1 and TRBJ1-4; D gene uncertain. The CDR3 covers 11 residues. Germline V gene lookup returns CDR1 DFQATT and CDR2 SNEGSKA (reference sequence). Trimming removed 6 bases from V and 5 bases from J, with 7 bases in between. The CDR3 spells CSAPRNEKLFF. CDR3 nucleotides: TGCAGTGCACCGAGAAATGAAAAACTGTTTTTT.

The gene calls are TRBV6-5 and TRBJ1-1, with D unresolved. This CDR3 spans 12 amino acids. Germline V CDR1 and CDR2: MNHEY, SVGAGI. V gave up 8 bases and J gave up 10 bases, with 17 bases separating them. CDR3 bases: TGTGCCAGCTCCGGGGATGAGGGAGGAGCTTTCTTT. Translated: CASSGDEGGAFF.